Following are 20 T cell receptor beta chains from one sample sequenced in a study of human T cells and chemical hapten exposure (dated by TCRdb to about 2021). The time point tag for this specimen amounts to: patch test 2, 6 weeks after DPC sensitization. The sample's treatment or condition label, in plain terms: therapeutic diphenylcyclopropenone sensitization with weekly scalp DPC. To prepare the library, RACE was applied. TCRdb lists the instrument as NextSeq 500. The raw public data were reprocessed by TCRdb itself: fastp quality trimming at Q25, MiXCR clonotype calling, in-frame beta chains only. Identical CDR3 proteins give one entry, which carries the most common genes and DNA. The sample table contains about 110,000 distinct CDR3 sequences; only one count was recorded for 9.2% of them. The ten most abundant clones make up 3.1% of the sample. The sample consisted of whole blood, taken in connection with sensitization to the hapten diphenylcyclopropenone (DPC). These TCRs come from a woman aged 40 to 50 with alopecia areata. Some clones in this sample may be carry-over from other donors' samples.

A few counts support this clonotype. The chain recombines TRBV4-3 with TRBJ2-1, with 7 nucleotides matching TRBD1. Losses at the gene ends were 1 base for V and 1 base for J; bases not matched to a gene: 1. The CDR3 is 15 amino acids. Germline V gene sequence: CDR1 LGHNA, CDR2 YSLEER. The DNA for the CDR3 is TGCGCCAGCAGCCAAGCGACAGGGTCCTACAATGAGCAGTTCTTC. This encodes CASSQATGSYNEQFF.

Comment on this clonotype: As the CDR3 is not closed by the conserved phenylalanine or tryptophan, this likely results from a read error. This chain links TRBV4-2 with TRBJ1-5; possible D gene TRBD1, 5 bases. Germline loops: CDR1 LGHNA, CDR2 YNFKEQ. Trimming cost V 4 bases and J 2 bases, with 12 bases left between them. The CDR3 has 15 residues. CDR3 DNA: TGTGCCAGCAGCCCTGGGACTAGGGGCAATCAGCCCCAGCATTCT. Translated: CASSPGTRGNQPQHS.

Worth noting for this clonotype: This could be a read error, since a much larger clone is one nucleotide away. Since the CDR3 does not end with the conserved phenylalanine or tryptophan, this likely comes from a read error. The chain is built from TRBV10-2 and TRBJ1-1; 8 bases match TRBD1. The CDR3 runs 12 residues. CDR1 and CDR2 (germline): WSHSY, SAAADI. CDR3 region: CVEQGVDTEAFS. Written as DNA, the CDR3 is TGCGTCGAACAGGGGGTGGACACTGAAGCTTTCTCT.

Ten or more counts support this clonotype. The chain links TRBV27 to TRBJ1-1; D is possibly TRBD1 (5 bases). CDR1 is MNHEY and CDR2 is SMNVEV in the germline V gene (reference sequence). CDR3 length: 13 residues. V lost 3 bases and J lost 6, with 11 bases in between. The CDR3 protein is CASSFSGASEAFF. The CDR3 DNA is TGTGCCAGCAGTTTCTCCGGGGCCTCTGAAGCTTTCTTT.

This clonotype was counted many times. The chain combines TRBV12-3 or TRBV12-4 with TRBJ2-1, with 8 bases identical to TRBD2. The CDR3 has 16 amino acids. J was trimmed by 4 bases and V by 6 bases; bases with no gene match: 11. The CDR3, as DNA: TGTGCCAGCAGCCCTCTAAGCGGGGGCCTATACAATGAGCAGTTCTTC. Protein sequence: CASSPLSGGLYNEQFF.

This clonotype was observed many times. The rearrangement joins TRBV7-2 to TRBJ2-2; 9 bases map to TRBD1. This CDR3 region has 17 residues. CDR1 is SGHTA, CDR2 FQGNSA, per germline. Trimming at V came to 5 bases and at J to 0 bases, leaving 7 bases not matched to a gene. CDR3 sequence (DNA): TGTGCCAGCAGCCCGACGGGACAGGGCTCGAACACCGGGGAGCTGTTTTTT. It is translated as CASSPTGQGSNTGELFF. The entire variable domain, with the rest obtained from reference TRBV7-2 and TRBJ2-2, is as follows: GAGVSQSPSNKVTEKGKDVELRCDPISGHTALYWYRQSLGQGLEFLIYFQGNSAPDKSGLPSDRFSAERTGGSVSTLTIQRTQQEDSAVYLCASSPTGQGSNTGELFFGEGSRLTVL.

Notes on this clonotype: One base away lies a much larger clone, so this may be a sequencing read error. The gene calls are TRBV7-9 and TRBJ2-1, with TRBD2 matching over 13 bases. CDR1 SEHNR and CDR2 FQNEAQ come from the germline V gene (reference sequence). V gave up 5 bases and J gave up 0 bases; unmatched junction bases: 16. This CDR3 region has 21 residues. The CDR3 DNA reads TGTGCCAGCAGCCCTACTAGCCTCGGACTAGCGGGGGATAACTCCTACAATGAGCAGTTCTTC. It codes for CASSPTSLGLAGDNSYNEQFF.

The chain carries TRBV6-5 and TRBJ2-3; D gene uncertain. The CDR3 totals 12 residues. With 8 bases removed from V and 6 bases from J, the gap between germline ends came to 12 bases. The germline V gene has CDR1 MNHEY and CDR2 SVGAGI. The CDR3 DNA sequence: TGTGCCAGCCGTTCGTCGTCGGATACGCAGTATTTT. Its protein product is CASRSSSDTQYF.

This clonotype was seen at least ten times. The rearrangement links TRBV7-2 to TRBJ2-5, with D possibly matching TRBD1 (6 bases). Germline CDR1 and CDR2: SGHTA and FQGNSA. The CDR3 is 15 amino acids. V dropped 1 base and J dropped 4 bases, with 13 bases sitting between them. CDR3 DNA: TGTGCCAGCAGCTTAGTCTGGGGGCCGGTAGAGACCCAGTACTTC. It encodes CASSLVWGPVETQYF.

The rearrangement joins TRBV12-3 or TRBV12-4 to TRBJ2-3, with D possibly TRBD2 on 7 matching bases. The V and J ends lost 6 bases and 5 bases respectively, with 15 bases between them. The CDR3 runs to 14 residues. The CDR3 bases are TGTGCCAGCAGACGCGCGGGGGCAGGAGATACGCAGTATTTT. It is translated as CASRRAGAGDTQYF.

This clonotype has a handful of counts. This chain joins TRBV27 and TRBJ2-7; D perhaps matches TRBD2 (6 bases). CDR1 and CDR2 from the germline V gene are MNHEY and SMNVEV (reference sequence). The CDR3 runs 15 residues. Trimming took 4 bases from V and 3 from J, leaving 16 bases between them. The CDR3 DNA follows: TGTGCCAGCAGTTCTCTCGGGGGTTTTAGCTACGAGCAGTACTTC. It specifies CASSSLGGFSYEQYF.

This clonotype was found a few times. The chain combines TRBV28 with TRBJ2-1, with a possible D match to TRBD2 (7 bases). The CDR3 has 15 residues. The V end was cut by 6 bases, the J end by 2 bases, with 14 bases between. CDR1 is MDHEN, CDR2 SYDVKM, per germline. CDR3 bases: TGTGCCAGCAGCAAAGGGGGGGGCCCCTACAATGAGCAGTTCTTC. Protein sequence: CASSKGGGPYNEQFF.

This clonotype occurred a few times. The chain has TRBV6-2 or TRBV6-3 and TRBJ1-1; D is uncertain. Looked up from germline, CDR1 is MNHEY and CDR2 is SVGEGT. The V and J ends lost 4 bases and 6 bases respectively, with 24 bases between them. This CDR3 is 17 amino acids long. The CDR3 sequence: CASSLPQGRVLGSEAFF. In nucleotides, the CDR3 is TGTGCCAGCAGTTTACCACAAGGACGGGTCTTGGGGTCTGAAGCTTTCTTT.

This clonotype showed up just a few times. This chain connects TRBV28 to TRBJ2-1; maybe TRBD1 (6 bases). The germline V gene encodes CDR1 MDHEN and CDR2 SYDVKM. The CDR3 runs 12 residues. Trimming stripped 4 bases from V and 11 bases from J, with 12 bases between. CDR3 sequence (DNA): TGTGCCAGCAGTTCCCCCGGGACAAAGCAGTTCTTC. Amino acid sequence: CASSSPGTKQFF.

The rearrangement joins TRBV7-2 to TRBJ2-7; no firm D call. V was trimmed by 4 bases and J by 2 bases, leaving 12 bases between them. This CDR3 is built from 14 residues. Germline V gives CDR1 SGHTA, CDR2 FQGNSA. CDR3 sequence reads: CASSSQFGPYEQYF. The CDR3 bases are TGTGCCAGCAGCTCACAATTTGGACCCTACGAGCAGTACTTC.

V and J are TRBV5-1 and TRBJ2-7; 11 positions agree with TRBD2. V shed 0 bases, J shed 7 bases, and the junction held 9 bases outside the gene matches. This CDR3 contains 16 residues. CDR1 and CDR2 (germline): SGHRS, YFSETQ. In DNA, the CDR3 is TGCGCCAGCAGCTTGGGGGGGACTAGCGGCCTCTTGGAGCAGTACTTC. This sequence encodes CASSLGGTSGLLEQYF.

This chain connects TRBV5-4 to TRBJ2-5; 11 nucleotides agree with TRBD2. CDR1 and CDR2 (germline): SGHNT, YYREEE (reference sequence). V gave up 4 bases and J gave up 1 base; unmatched junction bases: 12. This CDR3 comprises 18 residues. As DNA, the CDR3 is TGTGCCAGCAGCCACGGACCTAGCGGGGGGTCTGTCCAAGAGACCCAGTACTTC. It yields the protein CASSHGPSGGSVQETQYF.

This sequence joins TRBV2 and TRBJ1-1; TRBD1 matches at 10 bases. V trimming: 7 bases; J trimming: 0 bases; junction bases outside the gene matches: 5. The CDR3 length is 15 residues. CDR1 is SNHLY and CDR2 is FYNNEI in the germline V gene. The CDR3 loop reads CASKRDRGMNTEAFF. The CDR3, as DNA: TGTGCCAGCAAGAGGGACAGGGGTATGAACACTGAAGCTTTCTTT.

The CDR3 loop reads CASSQNLLAGVSNEQFF. Written as DNA, the CDR3 is TGTGCCAGCAGCCAGAACCTTCTAGCGGGGGTTTCCAATGAGCAGTTCTTC. The V call is TRBV3-1, the J call TRBJ2-1; 10 nucleotides agree with TRBD2. The CDR3 totals 17 residues. V shed 3 bases and J 6 bases; nucleotides not matched to a gene: 11. From germline, CDR1 is LGHDT and CDR2 YNNKEL (reference sequence).

A few counts support this clonotype. The chain carries TRBV24-1 and TRBJ2-1, with 10 bases identical to TRBD2. Germline V CDR1 and CDR2: KGHDR, SFDVKD. The CDR3 loop spans 17 amino acids. The V gene end was trimmed by 0 bases and the J gene end by 4 bases; junction bases not matched to a gene: 5. This CDR3 is CATSDLHQRGGYNEQFF. The CDR3 DNA reads as TGTGCCACCAGTGATTTGCATCAGCGGGGGGGTTACAATGAGCAGTTCTTC.